This T cell receptor (beta chain) appears in the sequencing data of a study of shared clonotypes between healthy human individuals. Findings of the study overall: In general, naive subsets displayed greater estimated richness than memory subsets did.

Deep was the level used in running the assay. Data came from immunoSEQ multiplex PCR; TCRdb stores just in-frame clones and leaves some out. The sample records some 2.4 million clones, more than 85% being singletons. Comment on this clone: As yet, its antigen is unknown.

The CDR3 extends over 16 amino acids. The V end lost 3 bases, the J end lost 1 base, and 13 bases lay between the germline ends. Germline assignment: CDR1 LNHDA and CDR2 SQIVND (reference sequence). Sequencing was performed on naive CD4+ T cells from PBMCs. Documented subset: CD45RA+ positively selected. The receptor's source is a man aged 18 to 29 in good health. Some clones in this sample may be carry-over from other donors' samples. The J gene is TRBJ1-5, the V gene TRBV19; D might be TRBD1 (6 bases). The CDR3 reads CASSIVAGESNQPQHF. In nucleotides, the CDR3 is TGTGCCAGTAGTATTGTGGCAGGGGAAAGCAATCAGCCCCAGCATTTT.